A single sample gave rise to the 14 T cell receptor beta chains below, sequenced in a study of blood T cell repertoires in COVID-19 (dated by TCRdb to the early 2020s). Library method: the immunoSEQ multiplex PCR assay. The immuneACCESS repertoire file appears here via TCRdb, limited to in-frame rearrangements. These files lack a portion of the clones; in checked studies, under half of the deficit traces to unresolved V genes, and the cause of the others is not known. Within this sample are 140,000 to 150,000 clones, with under 90% of them counted one time only. The ten largest account for approximately 45% of the sample. Sample: peripheral blood. Every receptor here comes from a human donor in a cohort sampled during active COVID-19.

V usage is TRBV7-2 and J usage is TRBJ2-2; D gene uncertain. This CDR3 is built from 14 residues. V was clipped by 7 bases and J by 4 bases, with 13 bases between them. CDR1 is SGHTA, CDR2 FQGNSA, per germline. The CDR3 bases are TGTGCCAGCACCTCCGAGTCAGGCACCGGGGAGCTGTTTTTT. As protein: CASTSESGTGELFF.

The genes are TRBV11-3 and TRBJ2-7; tentatively, D is TRBD2 (6 bases). Germline CDR1 is SGHNT and CDR2 is YENEEA. The CDR3 spans 13 residues. V was trimmed by 1 base and J by 6 bases, leaving 10 bases between them. CDR3 residues: CASSLAGSSEQYV. CDR3 sequence (DNA): TGTGCCAGCAGCTTAGCCGGGAGCAGCGAGCAGTACGTC.

This clone was observed a few times. The V and J genes are TRBV24-1 and TRBJ2-3; D is perhaps TRBD2 (5 bases). This CDR3 region has 12 residues. The germline V and J ends were trimmed by 4 bases and 4 bases, with 5 bases remaining between them. Per germline, CDR1 KGHDR and CDR2 SFDVKD. DNA of the CDR3: TGTGCCACCAGTGAGCGGGCAGATACGCAGTATTTT. Amino acids: CATSERADTQYF.

V usage is TRBV7-9 and J usage is TRBJ1-1; the match to TRBD1 covers 10 bases. Germline V gene data show CDR1 as SEHNR and CDR2 as FQNEAQ (reference sequence). The CDR3 is 17 residues long. The V and J ends lost 5 bases and 1 base, in that order; junction bases with no gene match: 10. The DNA for the CDR3 is TGTGCCAGCAGCGGGGGACAGGGGCCGGGCGGGAACACTGAAGCTTTCTTT. Translating it yields CASSGGQGPGGNTEAFF.

The chain uses TRBV3-1 (or the pseudogene TRBV3-2) and TRBJ1-3; TRBD1 matches at 7 bases. V dropped 4 bases and J dropped 4; count of bases not matched to a gene: 7. CDR3 length: 15 amino acids. Germline CDR1 is LGHDT and CDR2 is YNNKEL (reference sequence). CDR3 DNA: TGTGCCAGCAGCCCGGACAGGCCGGCAGGAAACACCATATATTTT. Its protein product is CASSPDRPAGNTIYF.

This clone has just one count. The rearrangement links TRBV7-2 to TRBJ1-2; D call uncertain. Trimming removed 2 bases from V and 1 base from J, with 8 bases in between. Looked up from germline, CDR1 is SGHTA and CDR2 is FQGNSA. The CDR3 sequence is 14 residues long. CDR3 nucleotides: TGTGCCAGCAGCTTAACGCAGAATAACTATGGCTACACCTTC. Amino acid sequence: CASSLTQNNYGYTF.

The rearrangement links TRBV14 to TRBJ2-7, with unresolved D. Trimming stripped 1 base from V and 5 bases from J, with 3 bases between. The CDR3 length is 11 residues. Germline CDR1 reads SGHDN; CDR2 reads FVKESK. The CDR3: CASSQGHEQYV. CDR3 in DNA: TGTGCCAGCAGCCAAGGGCACGAGCAGTACGTC.

The chain combines TRBV11-3 with TRBJ2-2, with D unresolved. The CDR3 length is 12 residues. Germline V gene lookup returns CDR1 SGHNT and CDR2 YENEEA. V shed 11 bases and J shed 0 bases, with 7 bases lying between them. CDR3 protein: CAWQANTGELFF. The CDR3 DNA is TGTGCCTGGCAGGCGAACACCGGGGAGCTGTTTTTT.

In its sample, this clone was seen once. This chain links TRBV5-4 with TRBJ2-3, with 8 bases matching TRBD2. CDR3 length: 17 amino acids. The junction had 10 bases not matched to a gene; V was cut back by 3 bases and J by 1 base. Germline CDR1 SGHNT, CDR2 YYREEE (reference sequence). The CDR3 DNA is TGTGCCAGCAGCTCGGGGGGGACCTCTTTTCGCACAGATACGCAGTATTTT. Translating gives CASSSGGTSFRTDTQYF.

The chain joins TRBV27 to TRBJ2-2, with 16 positions matching TRBD2. The CDR3 length is 17 residues. Trimming cost V 5 bases and J 4 bases; bases outside gene matches: 4. In germline, CDR1 is MNHEY, CDR2 SMNVEV (reference sequence). CDR3 bases: TGTGCCAGCAGTCAGGGACTAGCGGGAGGGGTCACCGGGGAGCTGTTTTTT. As protein: CASSQGLAGGVTGELFF.

The V and J genes are TRBV5-1 and TRBJ1-2; 8 bases agree with TRBD1. This CDR3 region has 13 residues. The trim removed 2 bases at V and 5 bases at J, leaving 2 bases unmatched. Germline loops: CDR1 SGHRS, CDR2 YFSETQ. The chain's CDR3 is CASSLQGEYGYTF. CDR3 DNA sequence: TGCGCCAGCAGCTTACAGGGGGAATATGGCTACACCTTC.

The V call is TRBV6-1, the J call TRBJ2-4; TRBD2 matches at 12 bases. With V trimmed by 4 bases and J by 0 bases, 10 bases remained unmatched. CDR1 MNHNS and CDR2 SASEGT come from the germline V gene. The CDR3 has 19 residues. For the CDR3, the DNA is TGTGCCAGCAGTGGAGACCCTCCGGGACTAGCGGGAGCCAAAAACATTCAGTACTTC. Protein: CASSGDPPGLAGAKNIQYF.

V is TRBV6-1 and J is TRBJ1-5, with D uncertain. The CDR3 has 13 amino acids. Looked up from germline, CDR1 is MNHNS and CDR2 is SASEGT. The germline V and J ends were trimmed by 2 bases and 3 bases, with 5 bases remaining between them. DNA for the CDR3: TGTGCCAGCAGTGAAAGAGTCAATCAGCCCCAGCATTTT. This translates into CASSERVNQPQHF.

V and J are TRBV4-1 and TRBJ2-1; 10 bases agree with TRBD2. The CDR3 runs 17 residues. V lost 0 bases to trimming and J lost 3 bases; unmatched junction nucleotides: 5. From germline, CDR1 is MGHRA and CDR2 YSYEKL. CDR3 sequence reads: CASSQDPRLAGYNEQFF. Written as DNA, the CDR3 is TGCGCCAGCAGCCAAGATCCCCGACTAGCGGGCTACAATGAGCAGTTCTTC.